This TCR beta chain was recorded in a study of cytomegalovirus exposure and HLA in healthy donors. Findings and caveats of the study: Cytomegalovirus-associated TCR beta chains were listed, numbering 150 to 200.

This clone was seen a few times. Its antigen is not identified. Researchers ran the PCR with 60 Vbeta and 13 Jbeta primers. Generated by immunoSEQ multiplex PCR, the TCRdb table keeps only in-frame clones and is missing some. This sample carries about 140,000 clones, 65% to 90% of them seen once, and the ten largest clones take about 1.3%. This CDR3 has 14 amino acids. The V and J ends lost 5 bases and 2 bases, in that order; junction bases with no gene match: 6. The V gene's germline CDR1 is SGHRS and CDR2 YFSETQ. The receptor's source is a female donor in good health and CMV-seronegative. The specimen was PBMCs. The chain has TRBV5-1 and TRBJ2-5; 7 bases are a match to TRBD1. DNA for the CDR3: TGCGCCAGCAGACCGACAGGGTTACAAGAGACCCAGTACTTC. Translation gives CASRPTGLQETQYF.